This T cell receptor beta chain appears in the sequencing data of a study of cytomegalovirus exposure and HLA in healthy donors. There are 14 residues in the CDR3. The V gene lost 3 bases and the J gene lost 7 bases, with 16 bases spanning the gap. Germline V lookup: CDR1 SGHAT, CDR2 FQNNGV. Amplification used 60 Vbeta primers and 13 Jbeta primers. The protocol was immunoSEQ multiplex PCR, while the TCRdb copy is restricted to in-frame clones and leaves out a portion. The data hold approximately 160,000 clones, with 75% to 90% observed a single time. Sequenced material: PBMCs. The chain uses TRBV11-2 and TRBJ2-7; D is possibly TRBD2 (6 bases). The TCR sequence derives from a human donor in good health. CDR3 in amino acids: CASSFNARGGEQYF. The CDR3 nucleotides read TGTGCCAGCAGCTTTAATGCGCGAGGAGGGGAGCAGTACTTC.